Sequencing of this TCR beta chain was carried out in a study of identifying expanded T cells in peripheral blood. Note on this clone: Its antigen is as yet unknown.

During the collection period, no donor immune events like infections were recorded. Findings and limits, study-wide: Clone count variance between roughly 2-week samples rose with total template count.

V shed 0 bases and J shed 0 bases, with 11 bases lying between them. The CDR3 length is 17 residues. Generated by immunoSEQ multiplex PCR, the TCRdb table keeps only in-frame clones and is missing some. The table records over 100,000 clones, around 88% of them present only once. Sequenced material: blood. The genes are TRBV23-1 and TRBJ1-4; D may be TRBD1 (5 bases). TRBV23-1 is an open reading frame whose function is uncertain. The receptor's source is a person aged 18 to 75 in good health. The CDR3 DNA reads as TGCGCCAGCAGTCAATCGGGGACGGCTGCAACTAATGAAAAACTGTTTTTT. It encodes CASSQSGTAATNEKLFF.